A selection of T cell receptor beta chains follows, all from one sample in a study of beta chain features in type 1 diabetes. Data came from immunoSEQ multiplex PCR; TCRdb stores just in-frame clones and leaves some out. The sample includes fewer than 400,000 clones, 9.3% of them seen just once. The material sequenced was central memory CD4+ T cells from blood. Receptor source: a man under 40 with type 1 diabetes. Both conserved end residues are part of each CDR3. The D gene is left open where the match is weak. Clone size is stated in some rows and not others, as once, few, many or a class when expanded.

cdr3_nt: TGTGCCAGCAGTTCGGGGGCGCGGAACACTGAAGCTTTCTTT
cdr3_aa: CASSSGARNTEAFF
d_call: NA
j_call: TRBJ1-1
clone_size: few
v_call: TRBV6-5

cdr3_nt: TGTGCCAGCAGTTCCGGGATAAACACTGAAGCTTTCTTT
cdr3_aa: CASSSGINTEAFF
d_call: NA
j_call: TRBJ1-1
clone_size: few
v_call: TRBV6-5

cdr3_nt: TGTGCCAGCAGCGGACGGGGGCCCGGGGAGCTGTTTTTT
cdr3_aa: CASSGRGPGELFF
d_call: NA
j_call: TRBJ2-2
clone_size: few
v_call: TRBV2

cdr3_nt: TGCGCCAGCAGCGAGCTTAGCGGGCGGGAGACCCAGTACTTC
cdr3_aa: CASSELSGRETQYF
d_call: TRBD2
j_call: TRBJ2-5
clone_size: NA
v_call: TRBV5-1

cdr3_nt: TGCGCCAGCAGCCAAGGCCAGGGACCGACCCCCTACGAGCAGTACTTC
cdr3_aa: CASSQGQGPTPYEQYF
d_call: NA
j_call: TRBJ2-7
clone_size: few
v_call: TRBV4-1

cdr3_nt: TGTGCCAGCAGTGCAGGGTTGAGTGAAAAACTGTTTTTT
cdr3_aa: CASSAGLSEKLFF
d_call: NA
j_call: TRBJ1-4
clone_size: NA
v_call: TRBV28

cdr3_nt: TGTGCCAGCAGTGAAGAGCGGGTTGGGGAGACCCAGTACTTC
cdr3_aa: CASSEERVGETQYF
d_call: NA
j_call: TRBJ2-5
clone_size: few
v_call: TRBV2

cdr3_nt: TGTGCCAGCAGCTCCCTAGCGGGGCTGTTGACAGATACGCAGTATTTT
cdr3_aa: CASSSLAGLLTDTQYF
d_call: TRBD2
j_call: TRBJ2-3
clone_size: many
v_call: TRBV7-2

cdr3_nt: TGTGCCAGCAGTTTGCAACAGAGTCAGCCCCAGCATTTT
cdr3_aa: CASSLQQSQPQHF
d_call: NA
j_call: TRBJ1-5
clone_size: many
v_call: TRBV28

cdr3_nt: TGTGCCAGCAGTTTTACAGGGCCCGGGGATGGCTACACCTTC
cdr3_aa: CASSFTGPGDGYTF
d_call: NA
j_call: TRBJ1-2
clone_size: few
v_call: TRBV28

cdr3_nt: TGTGCCAGCACCAAGGACAGGGGAAACGCCGGGGAGCTGTTTTTT
cdr3_aa: CASTKDRGNAGELFF
d_call: TRBD1
j_call: TRBJ2-2
clone_size: many
v_call: TRBV7-8

cdr3_nt: TGTGCCTGGAGTCCCCGACAGGGGAATAGCAATCAGCCCCAGCATTTT
cdr3_aa: CAWSPRQGNSNQPQHF
d_call: TRBD1
j_call: TRBJ1-5
clone_size: NA
v_call: TRBV30

cdr3_nt: TGTGCCAGCACTTTGGACAGGGTGAGGACTGAAGCTTTCTTT
cdr3_aa: CASTLDRVRTEAFF
d_call: TRBD1
j_call: TRBJ1-1
clone_size: NA
v_call: TRBV6-5

cdr3_nt: TGTGCCAGCAGTATTCAGGGAAGGTATCAGCCCCAGCATTTT
cdr3_aa: CASSIQGRYQPQHF
d_call: NA
j_call: TRBJ1-5
clone_size: few
v_call: TRBV2

cdr3_nt: TGTGCCAGCAGTTACTCGCTTACAGGGGGCTTCGAAAAACTGTTTTTT
cdr3_aa: CASSYSLTGGFEKLFF
d_call: TRBD1
j_call: TRBJ1-4
clone_size: NA
v_call: TRBV6-5

cdr3_nt: TGTGCCAGCAGCTTCCCGAGCACAGATACGCAGTATTTT
cdr3_aa: CASSFPSTDTQYF
d_call: NA
j_call: TRBJ2-3
clone_size: NA
v_call: TRBV11-3

cdr3_nt: TGTGCCAGCAGCCAAGGGGGGCTGCAAGAGACCCAGTACTTC
cdr3_aa: CASSQGGLQETQYF
d_call: NA
j_call: TRBJ2-5
clone_size: NA
v_call: TRBV4-2

cdr3_nt: TGTGCCAGTAGTATAGAAGAGTACAATGAGCAGTTCTTC
cdr3_aa: CASSIEEYNEQFF
d_call: NA
j_call: TRBJ2-1
clone_size: few
v_call: TRBV19

cdr3_nt: TGTGCCAGCAGTGAAAGGAGGTCAGATACGCAGTATTTT
cdr3_aa: CASSERRSDTQYF
d_call: NA
j_call: TRBJ2-3
clone_size: few
v_call: TRBV2

cdr3_nt: TGTGCCTGGAGCCGGGACAGGGTTGGCTACACCTTC
cdr3_aa: CAWSRDRVGYTF
d_call: TRBD1
j_call: TRBJ1-2
clone_size: few
v_call: TRBV30

cdr3_nt: TGTGCCAGCAGCTTTCTAGGGGGTGGCACAGATACGCAGTATTTT
cdr3_aa: CASSFLGGGTDTQYF
d_call: NA
j_call: TRBJ2-3
clone_size: few
v_call: TRBV6-6

cdr3_nt: TGCGCCAGCAGCCAAGCTCCTGGGGGGCACTATGGCTACACCTTC
cdr3_aa: CASSQAPGGHYGYTF
d_call: NA
j_call: TRBJ1-2
clone_size: NA
v_call: TRBV4-3

cdr3_nt: TGTGCCAGCAGCTTAGGGACAGGGTACACAGATACGCAGTATTTT
cdr3_aa: CASSLGTGYTDTQYF
d_call: TRBD1
j_call: TRBJ2-3
clone_size: few
v_call: TRBV11-3

cdr3_nt: TGCAGCGTTGAAAGCGGGGGCCCCCATCAGTTCTTC
cdr3_aa: CSVESGGPHQFF
d_call: TRBD2
j_call: TRBJ2-1
clone_size: NA
v_call: TRBV29-1

cdr3_nt: TGTGCCAGCAGCTTAGCTAGGCTAGCGGGGGTGTACATTCAGTACTTC
cdr3_aa: CASSLARLAGVYIQYF
d_call: TRBD2
j_call: TRBJ2-4
clone_size: NA
v_call: TRBV7-2

cdr3_nt: TGTGCCAGCAGCCCCGGCCAGGGGAGAGCGAACTATGGCTACACCTTC
cdr3_aa: CASSPGQGRANYGYTF
d_call: NA
j_call: TRBJ1-2
clone_size: NA
v_call: TRBV7-9

cdr3_nt: TGTGCCAGCAGTGACCGGGGGGGCTACACCTTC
cdr3_aa: CASSDRGGYTF
d_call: NA
j_call: TRBJ1-2
clone_size: few
v_call: TRBV28

cdr3_nt: TGTGCCAGCAGCACCCCGGGACAGGGGACGGAGACCCAGTACTTC
cdr3_aa: CASSTPGQGTETQYF
d_call: TRBD1
j_call: TRBJ2-5
clone_size: few
v_call: TRBV6-5

cdr3_nt: TGTGCCAGCAGCAGGGGGAGGCAAGAGACCCAGTACTTC
cdr3_aa: CASSRGRQETQYF
d_call: NA
j_call: TRBJ2-5
clone_size: NA
v_call: TRBV21-1

cdr3_nt: TGTGCCACAGCCCTCGAGAGGGGGCGAGAGACCCAGTACTTC
cdr3_aa: CATALERGRETQYF
d_call: TRBD1
j_call: TRBJ2-5
clone_size: NA
v_call: TRBV5-5

cdr3_nt: TGTGCCAGCAGTGAACGTAGCGGGGGTCCCGGCCTGAATGAGCAGTTCTTC
cdr3_aa: CASSERSGGPGLNEQFF
d_call: TRBD2
j_call: TRBJ2-1
clone_size: NA
v_call: TRBV2

cdr3_nt: TGTGCAAGTCGCTTAGAGGGGGCTGGCACTGAAGCTTTCTTT
cdr3_aa: CASRLEGAGTEAFF
d_call: NA
j_call: TRBJ1-1
clone_size: NA
v_call: TRBV12-2

cdr3_nt: TGTGCCAGTAGTATGACAGGAGACAGGCGCTACGAGCAGTACTTC
cdr3_aa: CASSMTGDRRYEQYF
d_call: NA
j_call: TRBJ2-7
clone_size: NA
v_call: TRBV19

cdr3_nt: TGTGCCAGCAGCTTGGCCCTTAGCGGGGGCCTTGATACGCAGTATTTT
cdr3_aa: CASSLALSGGLDTQYF
d_call: TRBD2
j_call: TRBJ2-3
clone_size: few
v_call: TRBV5-6

cdr3_nt: TGCGCCAGCAGCCAGCGGGACAGGGGGTCAGGTTCACCCCTCCACTTT
cdr3_aa: CASSQRDRGSGSPLHF
d_call: TRBD1
j_call: TRBJ1-6
clone_size: few
v_call: TRBV5-1

cdr3_nt: TGTGCCAGCAGCTCAAACCAAGAGACCCAGTACTTC
cdr3_aa: CASSSNQETQYF
d_call: NA
j_call: TRBJ2-5
clone_size: NA
v_call: TRBV7-2

cdr3_nt: TGTGCCAGCAGCTTGTCAGGGGCCTCACAAGAGACCCAGTACTTC
cdr3_aa: CASSLSGASQETQYF
d_call: NA
j_call: TRBJ2-5
clone_size: NA
v_call: TRBV5-4

cdr3_nt: TGTGCCAGCACCTCATGGACCACAGGTTTCACAGATACGCAGTATTTT
cdr3_aa: CASTSWTTGFTDTQYF
d_call: NA
j_call: TRBJ2-3
clone_size: NA
v_call: TRBV7-8

cdr3_nt: TGTGCCAGCAGCGTATCACTAGCGGGGTACAATGAGCAGTTCTTC
cdr3_aa: CASSVSLAGYNEQFF
d_call: TRBD2
j_call: TRBJ2-1
clone_size: NA
v_call: TRBV9

cdr3_nt: TGTGCCAGCAGCGTTCGAGCGGGGGGGACTGTTGAGCAGTTCTTC
cdr3_aa: CASSVRAGGTVEQFF
d_call: TRBD2
j_call: TRBJ2-1
clone_size: few
v_call: TRBV9

cdr3_nt: TGTGCCAGCAGCTTGCGACGGACCTCTGGGGCCAACGTCCTGACTTTC
cdr3_aa: CASSLRRTSGANVLTF
d_call: NA
j_call: TRBJ2-6
clone_size: NA
v_call: TRBV5-4

cdr3_nt: TGTGCCAGTACTCTTGGGACAGGGAACACCGGGGAGCTGTTTTTT
cdr3_aa: CASTLGTGNTGELFF
d_call: TRBD1
j_call: TRBJ2-2
clone_size: few
v_call: TRBV7-9

cdr3_nt: TGTGCCAGCAGTGAAGGACAGGGGCGAAACACCATATATTTT
cdr3_aa: CASSEGQGRNTIYF
d_call: TRBD1
j_call: TRBJ1-3
clone_size: NA
v_call: TRBV6-5

cdr3_nt: TGTGCCCGAAGGGGAAACTATGGCTACACCTTC
cdr3_aa: CARRGNYGYTF
d_call: NA
j_call: TRBJ1-2
clone_size: few
v_call: TRBV19

cdr3_nt: TGTGCCAGCAGTAACAGGGGTTATGAGCAGTTCTTC
cdr3_aa: CASSNRGYEQFF
d_call: TRBD1
j_call: TRBJ2-1
clone_size: NA
v_call: TRBV6-5

cdr3_nt: TGTGCCAGCAGCTCAGGACTAGCGCCTACAGATACGCAGTATTTT
cdr3_aa: CASSSGLAPTDTQYF
d_call: TRBD2
j_call: TRBJ2-3
clone_size: few
v_call: TRBV7-2

cdr3_nt: TGCAGCGTTGTACAGGCTAGCTATGGCTACACCTTC
cdr3_aa: CSVVQASYGYTF
d_call: NA
j_call: TRBJ1-2
clone_size: NA
v_call: TRBV29-1

cdr3_nt: TGTGCCAGCAGTCCCGGGGGACAGCTAACCGAAGCTTTCTTT
cdr3_aa: CASSPGGQLTEAFF
d_call: TRBD1
j_call: TRBJ1-1
clone_size: many
v_call: TRBV27

cdr3_nt: TGTGCCAGCACGGAGCGGGAGAGAAACACAGATACGCAGTATTTT
cdr3_aa: CASTERERNTDTQYF
d_call: TRBD2
j_call: TRBJ2-3
clone_size: NA
v_call: TRBV6-6

cdr3_nt: TGTGCTAGTGGTTTGGCTCCCCTCCCGTTGACAGGGGGCGCCGGTCAAGAGACCCAGTACTTC
cdr3_aa: CASGLAPLPLTGGAGQETQYF
d_call: TRBD1
j_call: TRBJ2-5
clone_size: NA
v_call: TRBV12-5

cdr3_nt: TGTGCCAGCAGCCGTGACCCAGTAAGCACAGATACGCAGTATTTT
cdr3_aa: CASSRDPVSTDTQYF
d_call: NA
j_call: TRBJ2-3
clone_size: few
v_call: TRBV5-8

cdr3_nt: TGCAGCCAGAGGGAGGGACCAGATACGCAGTATTTT
cdr3_aa: CSQREGPDTQYF
d_call: TRBD2
j_call: TRBJ2-3
clone_size: NA
v_call: TRBV29-1